This TCR beta chain was retrieved from a study of human T cells and chemical hapten exposure. The time point is: pre-sensitization, week 0. Documented treatment: therapeutic diphenylcyclopropenone sensitization with weekly scalp DPC. Germline V gene sequence: CDR1 MNHNY, CDR2 SVGAGI (reference sequence). The CDR3 has 13 residues. The junction had 6 bases not matched to a gene; V was cut back by 6 bases and J by 8 bases. Using its own MiXCR run on the RACE reads, TCRdb lists one record per CDR3 protein. The repertoire consists of 250,000 or so distinct CDR3 sequences, with over 8% occurring once and the leading ten covering less than 3%. This clonotype was detected ten times or more.

This receptor was taken from a woman between 35 and 50 years old with alopecia areata. Some clones in this sample may be carry-over from other donors' samples. The material sequenced was whole blood, taken in connection with sensitization to the hapten diphenylcyclopropenone (DPC). This chain connects TRBV6-6 to TRBJ1-1; 10 nucleotides match TRBD1. The CDR3 bases are TGTGCCAGCAGCCAGGGGGACAGGGGAGAAGCTTTCTTT. Its protein product is CASSQGDRGEAFF.